A selection of T cell receptor beta chains follows, all from one sample in a study of control samples from healthy donors and cancer patients. Profiling relied on immunoSEQ multiplex PCR, and the TCRdb table lists in-frame clones only, not all of them. The profile covers 150,000 to 200,000 clones, with roughly 90% appearing a single time and approximately 0.7% taken by the ten largest. The source material was blood. The source is a woman in her twenties or thirties in good health. Both conserved end residues are part of each CDR3. The D gene is left open where the match is weak. Only some rows state a clone size, as once, few, many or a class for expanded clones.

clone size: -
V gene: TRBV5-4
J gene: TRBJ1-1
D gene: TRBD1
CDR3 DNA: TGTGCCAGCAGCCCCCCCGACAGGGAGGGCACTGAAGCTTTCTTT
CDR3 protein: CASSPPDREGTEAFF

clone size: -
V gene: TRBV4-1
J gene: TRBJ2-5
D gene: -
CDR3 DNA: TGCGCCAGCAGCCAAGACCATTTTCAAGAGACCCAGTACTTC
CDR3 protein: CASSQDHFQETQYF

clone size: -
V gene: TRBV6-5
J gene: TRBJ1-4
D gene: -
CDR3 DNA: TGTGCCAGCAGAAATTCTAGGGGACTGTTTTTT
CDR3 protein: CASRNSRGLFF

clone size: -
V gene: TRBV3-1/TRBV3-2
J gene: TRBJ1-5
D gene: -
CDR3 DNA: TGTGCCAGCAGCCAAGGTGGGGGGCCCCAGCATTTT
CDR3 protein: CASSQGGGPQHF

clone size: -
V gene: TRBV19
J gene: TRBJ1-5
D gene: -
CDR3 DNA: TGTGCCAGTAGCCCGGCGTATAGCAATCAGCCCCAGCATTTT
CDR3 protein: CASSPAYSNQPQHF

clone size: -
V gene: TRBV7-8
J gene: TRBJ1-6
D gene: -
CDR3 DNA: TGTGCCAGCAGCACCCGTGAGAGGGGCTATAATTCACCCCTCCACTTT
CDR3 protein: CASSTRERGYNSPLHF

clone size: -
V gene: TRBV4-2
J gene: TRBJ1-5
D gene: -
CDR3 DNA: TGTGCCAGCAGCCAAGGTCTAGGTGGACAGCCCCAGCATTTT
CDR3 protein: CASSQGLGGQPQHF

clone size: few
V gene: TRBV4-3
J gene: TRBJ2-4
D gene: TRBD2
CDR3 DNA: TGCGCCAGCAGCCCGGGACTAGCTGGAGCCAAAAACATTCAGTACTTC
CDR3 protein: CASSPGLAGAKNIQYF

clone size: -
V gene: TRBV14
J gene: TRBJ2-1
D gene: -
CDR3 DNA: TGTGCCAGCAGCAGTCGTCGCCCGGAGCAGTTCTTC
CDR3 protein: CASSSRRPEQFF

clone size: -
V gene: TRBV6-1
J gene: TRBJ1-1
D gene: TRBD1
CDR3 DNA: TGTGCCAGCAGTAAGACAGGGGGCGCTGAAGCTTTCTTT
CDR3 protein: CASSKTGGAEAFF

clone size: -
V gene: TRBV2
J gene: TRBJ2-1
D gene: TRBD2
CDR3 DNA: TGTGCCCTGACGGGACTAGCGGCCTACAATGAGCAGTTCTTC
CDR3 protein: CALTGLAAYNEQFF

clone size: -
V gene: TRBV19
J gene: TRBJ2-5
D gene: TRBD1
CDR3 DNA: TGTGCCAGTAGTATTCAGACAGGGGGTCCGGGGGAGACCCAGTACTTC
CDR3 protein: CASSIQTGGPGETQYF

clone size: -
V gene: TRBV7-3
J gene: TRBJ2-3
D gene: TRBD2
CDR3 DNA: TGTGCCAGCAGCTTACAAGGCGGGAGTAGCACAGATACGCAGTATTTT
CDR3 protein: CASSLQGGSSTDTQYF

clone size: -
V gene: TRBV4-1
J gene: TRBJ2-7
D gene: -
CDR3 DNA: TGCGCCAGCAGCCAAGTTTCACAGAACTCCTACGAGCAGTACTTC
CDR3 protein: CASSQVSQNSYEQYF

clone size: -
V gene: TRBV27
J gene: TRBJ2-1
D gene: TRBD2
CDR3 DNA: TGTGCCAGCAGTTTAGGCCTAGCGGGGGACAATGAGCAGTTCTTC
CDR3 protein: CASSLGLAGDNEQFF

clone size: once
V gene: TRBV7-9
J gene: TRBJ2-1
D gene: TRBD2
CDR3 DNA: TGTGCCAGCATCATAGCGGTAGCGGGTGACAGCTCCTACAATGAGCAGTTCTTC
CDR3 protein: CASIIAVAGDSSYNEQFF